The following is a T cell receptor (beta chain) sequence with its context. This CDR3 has 19 residues. Germline CDR1 is KGHSH and CDR2 is LQKENI. J lost 6 bases, V lost 2 bases, and 17 bases had no gene match. These data belong to a study of blood T cell repertoires in COVID-19. Here immunoSEQ multiplex PCR was the method, and the copy in TCRdb shows in-frame clones only, minus some. The data contain 95,000 to 150,000 clones, about 87% of them singletons. The TCR comes from a woman in her forties or fifties with acute or convalescent COVID-19. The source material was peripheral blood. The V and J genes are TRBV18 and TRBJ2-1; 9 bases line up with TRBD2. The CDR3 spells CASSPSVAGLTSGANEQFF. CDR3 in DNA: TGTGCCAGCTCACCAAGTGTGGCAGGTCTGACTAGCGGAGCCAATGAGCAGTTCTTC.